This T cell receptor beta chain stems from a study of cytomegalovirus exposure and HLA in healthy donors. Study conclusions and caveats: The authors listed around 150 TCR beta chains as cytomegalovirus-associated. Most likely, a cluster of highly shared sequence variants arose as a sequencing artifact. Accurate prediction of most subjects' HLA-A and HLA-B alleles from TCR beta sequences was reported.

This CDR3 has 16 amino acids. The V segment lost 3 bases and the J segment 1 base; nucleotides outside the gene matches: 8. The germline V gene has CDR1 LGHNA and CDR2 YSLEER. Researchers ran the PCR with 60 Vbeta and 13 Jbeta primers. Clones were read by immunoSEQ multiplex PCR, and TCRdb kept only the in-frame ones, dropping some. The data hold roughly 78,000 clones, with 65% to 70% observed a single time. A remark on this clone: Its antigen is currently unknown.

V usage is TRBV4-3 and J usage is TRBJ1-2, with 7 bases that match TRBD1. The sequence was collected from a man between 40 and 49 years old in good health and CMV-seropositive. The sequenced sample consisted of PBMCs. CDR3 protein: CASSHVKGDSNYGYTF. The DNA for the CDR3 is TGCGCCAGCAGCCACGTCAAGGGGGACAGTAACTATGGCTACACCTTC.